Each of the 8 T cell receptor beta chains below was sequenced from the same sample in a study of T cells after yellow fever vaccination (dated 2019 in TCRdb). This specimen's treatment or condition label, per the study, means: live attenuated yellow fever vaccine strain. Library preparation employed 5' RACE. The data were produced on an Illumina NovaSeq 6000. TCRdb itself trimmed the public reads at Q25 with fastp, ran MiXCR and retained productive beta chains. Every CDR3 protein is listed once, alongside the most common genes and DNA of its rows. The sample records some 350,000 distinct CDR3 sequences, around 3.9% of which are singletons. In total, the top ten clones hold approximately 24% of the sample. The sample was PBMCs, taken 5 days after the yellow fever booster vaccination. The receptors shown here come from a man aged 18 to 29 who received the YFV17D yellow fever vaccine.

In its sample, this clonotype was seen many times. V is TRBV10-3 and J is TRBJ2-7, with 10 bases lining up with TRBD2. The germline CDR1 and CDR2 sequences are ENHRY and SYGVKD. The CDR3 sequence is 14 residues long. V lost 4 bases and J lost 3; bases outside the gene matches: 3. The CDR3 region has the DNA TGTGCCATCAGTGCCCTAGCGGGGGACTACGAGCAGTACTTC. Protein: CAISALAGDYEQYF.

This clonotype was seen many times. This chain joins TRBV5-1 and TRBJ1-4; the D gene is possibly TRBD1 (6 bases). Germline V gene lookup returns CDR1 SGHRS and CDR2 YFSETQ. V dropped 1 base and J dropped 6 bases, with 10 bases sitting between them. This CDR3 spans 14 amino acids. The CDR3 coding sequence is TGCGCCAGCAGCTTGACAGGGTATGATGAAAAACTGTTTTTT. Protein: CASSLTGYDEKLFF.

The chain links TRBV28 to TRBJ1-5; D ambiguous. Germline V gene sequence: CDR1 MDHEN, CDR2 SYDVKM. The CDR3 sequence is 13 residues long. Trimming removed 6 bases at V and 6 bases at J, with 12 bases between. The CDR3 DNA follows: TGTGCCAGCAGCACGGGGAGGATTCAGCCCCAGCATTTT. This translates into CASSTGRIQPQHF.

This rearrangement joins TRBV10-3 to TRBJ2-2; 10 nucleotides agree with TRBD1. J was trimmed by 5 bases and V by 6 bases; bases with no gene match: 6. The CDR3 consists of 15 residues. Germline loops: CDR1 ENHRY, CDR2 SYGVKD. The CDR3 DNA reads TGTGCCATCAGCTCGGGACAGGGGTTGACCGGGGAGCTGTTTTTT. It yields the protein CAISSGQGLTGELFF.

This clonotype was counted many times. The genes are TRBV7-9 and TRBJ2-2; no clear D gene. The germline V gene encodes CDR1 SEHNR and CDR2 FQNEAQ (reference sequence). The CDR3 has 12 residues. Trimming took 5 bases from V and 9 from J, leaving 10 bases between them. CDR3 coding DNA: TGTGCCAGCAGCCCGAGACCCCGGGAGCTGTTTTTT. Encoded protein: CASSPRPRELFF.

This chain links TRBV12-3 or TRBV12-4 with TRBJ2-7; D tentatively fits TRBD1 or TRBD2 (6 bases each). The CDR3 is 15 residues long. Trimming pared 6 bases from V and 1 base from J, leaving 16 bases between. CDR3 loop: CASSTTGRRSYEQYF. The CDR3 nucleotides read TGTGCCAGCAGCACAACAGGGAGGAGGTCCTACGAGCAGTACTTC.

The CDR3 loop reads CASSSAEAGLEEQYF. CDR3 coding DNA: TGTGCCAGCAGTTCCGCCGAGGCAGGGCTGGAAGAGCAGTACTTC. The chain is built from TRBV6-2 or TRBV6-3 and TRBJ2-7, with a tentative D call TRBD1 (5 bases). This CDR3 comprises 15 residues. Germline lookup yields CDR1 MNHEY and CDR2 SVGEGT. Deletions cut 4 bases from V and 7 bases from J, with 20 bases between.

This chain links TRBV12-3 or TRBV12-4 with TRBJ1-4; D not resolved. The V end was cut by 5 bases, the J end by 7 bases, with 17 bases between. This CDR3 has 15 residues. The CDR3 sequence is CASSPLAGDAEKLFF. CDR3 bases: TGTGCCAGCAGTCCTTTGGCCGGAGATGCTGAAAAACTGTTTTTT.